The rows below give T cell receptor beta chains drawn from one sample of a study of shared clonotypes between healthy human individuals. Assay used: immunoSEQ multiplex PCR; TCRdb lists only in-frame clones, some missing. The sample has about 2 million clones, 85% to 95% seen once; the top ten hold about 0.13%. Sample: naive CD4+ T cells sorted from blood. These receptors were taken from a man between 18 and 35 years old in good health. The CDR3 runs from the conserved cysteine through the conserved F or W. The order of the fields is J gene, clone size, V gene, D gene, CDR3 length, CDR3 DNA, CDR3 protein. D genes are given only for firm matches. The size field is filled for only some rows; it gives once, few, many or a size class.

j_gene: TRBJ2-3
abundance: -
v_gene: TRBV10-3
d_gene: TRBD1
len: 17
CDR3nt: TGTGCCACCAGTCCCGGGACTGGGACAGGGGGCACAGATACGCAGTATTTT
CDR3aa: CATSPGTGTGGTDTQYF

j_gene: TRBJ1-3
abundance: -
v_gene: TRBV30
d_gene: -
len: 13
CDR3nt: TGTGCCTGGTCCCAGAGCTCTGGAAACACCATATATTTT
CDR3aa: CAWSQSSGNTIYF

j_gene: TRBJ1-6
abundance: -
v_gene: TRBV30
d_gene: -
len: 15
CDR3nt: TGTGCCTGGAGCTCGGGGTTTAATACGTTTTCACCCCTCCACTTT
CDR3aa: CAWSSGFNTFSPLHF

j_gene: TRBJ2-4
abundance: once
v_gene: TRBV6-5
d_gene: -
len: 14
CDR3nt: TGTGCCAGCAGGCAGCCCCTAGCCAAAAACATTCAGTACTTC
CDR3aa: CASRQPLAKNIQYF

j_gene: TRBJ2-7
abundance: -
v_gene: TRBV5-6
d_gene: TRBD2
len: 16
CDR3nt: TGTGCCAGCAGCTTGGTTGAGGGAGGGGTCTCCTACGAGCAGTACTTC
CDR3aa: CASSLVEGGVSYEQYF

j_gene: TRBJ1-6
abundance: -
v_gene: TRBV10-3
d_gene: -
len: 14
CDR3nt: TGTGCCATCAGTGGTGATGTTTGGAATTCACCCCTCCACTTT
CDR3aa: CAISGDVWNSPLHF

j_gene: TRBJ2-2
abundance: once
v_gene: TRBV6-5
d_gene: -
len: 14
CDR3nt: TGTGCCAGCAGTTACGGAATCAACACCGGGGAGCTGTTTTTT
CDR3aa: CASSYGINTGELFF

j_gene: TRBJ1-6
abundance: -
v_gene: TRBV5-1
d_gene: -
len: 17
CDR3nt: TGCGCCAGCAGCTTGGGGGACGAGAGCTCCTATAATTCACCCCTCCACTTT
CDR3aa: CASSLGDESSYNSPLHF

j_gene: TRBJ1-4
abundance: -
v_gene: TRBV6-1
d_gene: TRBD1
len: 15
CDR3nt: TGTGCCAGCAGTGAAGTAGGCAGGGGGCGAGAAAAACTGTTTTTT
CDR3aa: CASSEVGRGREKLFF

j_gene: TRBJ2-5
abundance: -
v_gene: TRBV4-1
d_gene: -
len: 16
CDR3nt: TGCGCCAGCAGCCAAGGAATGCAGGCCTATATGGAGACCCAGTACTTC
CDR3aa: CASSQGMQAYMETQYF

j_gene: TRBJ1-2
abundance: -
v_gene: TRBV5-4
d_gene: TRBD1
len: 15
CDR3nt: TGTGCCAGCAGCTTGGGGACAGGGTATAACTATGGCTACACCTTC
CDR3aa: CASSLGTGYNYGYTF

j_gene: TRBJ1-1
abundance: -
v_gene: TRBV9
d_gene: -
len: 15
CDR3nt: TGTGCCAGCAGCGCGCAGGGGCGAGGGAACACTGAAGCTTTCTTT
CDR3aa: CASSAQGRGNTEAFF

j_gene: TRBJ2-5
abundance: once
v_gene: TRBV7-3
d_gene: TRBD1
len: 13
CDR3nt: TGTGCCAGCAGCTCAGGGGGCTTGGAGACCCAGTACTTC
CDR3aa: CASSSGGLETQYF

j_gene: TRBJ2-2
abundance: -
v_gene: TRBV9
d_gene: -
len: 13
CDR3nt: TGTGCCAGCAACCCTATGGGGAACGGGGAGCTGTTTTTT
CDR3aa: CASNPMGNGELFF

j_gene: TRBJ2-6
abundance: -
v_gene: TRBV9
d_gene: -
len: 18
CDR3nt: TGTGCCAGCAGCGTAGCTCGGGGTTCTGTCTCTGGGGCCAACGTCCTGACTTTC
CDR3aa: CASSVARGSVSGANVLTF

j_gene: TRBJ1-4
abundance: many
v_gene: TRBV5-5
d_gene: -
len: 15
CDR3nt: TGTGCCAGCAGCTTAGCGGGTTTGGACACTGAAAAACTGTTTTTT
CDR3aa: CASSLAGLDTEKLFF

j_gene: TRBJ2-2
abundance: -
v_gene: TRBV6-1
d_gene: -
len: 14
CDR3nt: TGTGCCAGCAGGCGGGACAGCTACACCGGGGAGCTGTTTTTT
CDR3aa: CASRRDSYTGELFF

j_gene: TRBJ2-7
abundance: -
v_gene: TRBV19
d_gene: -
len: 13
CDR3nt: TGTGCCAGTAGTCCCGGACAGACTTACGAGCAGTACTTC
CDR3aa: CASSPGQTYEQYF

j_gene: TRBJ2-3
abundance: once
v_gene: TRBV7-2
d_gene: -
len: 17
CDR3nt: TGTGCCAGCAGCTCCCGAGGGAAAGTACAGAGCACAGATACGCAGTATTTT
CDR3aa: CASSSRGKVQSTDTQYF

j_gene: TRBJ1-5
abundance: -
v_gene: TRBV4-3
d_gene: -
len: 15
CDR3nt: TGCGCCAGCAGCCAAGGCCGACAGGGCAATCAGCCCCAGCATTTT
CDR3aa: CASSQGRQGNQPQHF

j_gene: TRBJ2-7
abundance: -
v_gene: TRBV6-5
d_gene: -
len: 12
CDR3nt: TGTGCCAGCAGCGGGGGTCCCTACGAGCAGTACTTC
CDR3aa: CASSGGPYEQYF

j_gene: TRBJ1-2
abundance: -
v_gene: TRBV27
d_gene: -
len: 13
CDR3nt: TGTGCCAGCAGTTTACAGACGGGCTATGGCTACACCTTC
CDR3aa: CASSLQTGYGYTF

j_gene: TRBJ1-4
abundance: -
v_gene: TRBV14
d_gene: -
len: 12
CDR3nt: TGTGCCAGCAGCCAAGCTTACGAAAAACTGTTTTTT
CDR3aa: CASSQAYEKLFF

j_gene: TRBJ2-3
abundance: once
v_gene: TRBV27
d_gene: -
len: 14
CDR3nt: TGTGCCAGCAGGCTCGGGCGAAGCACAGATACGCAGTATTTT
CDR3aa: CASRLGRSTDTQYF

j_gene: TRBJ2-3
abundance: -
v_gene: TRBV6-6
d_gene: TRBD1
len: 15
CDR3nt: TGTGCCAGCAGTCCTCCCGGGACAGGGACAGATACGCAGTATTTT
CDR3aa: CASSPPGTGTDTQYF

j_gene: TRBJ2-7
abundance: -
v_gene: TRBV18
d_gene: TRBD1
len: 15
CDR3nt: TGTGCCAGCTCACAGGGGGCAGGGGGCTCGTACGAGCAGTACTTC
CDR3aa: CASSQGAGGSYEQYF

j_gene: TRBJ2-5
abundance: -
v_gene: TRBV28
d_gene: -
len: 12
CDR3nt: TGTGCCAGCATTACATCTGGGGAGACCCAGTACTTC
CDR3aa: CASITSGETQYF

j_gene: TRBJ1-5
abundance: -
v_gene: TRBV10-1
d_gene: -
len: 22
CDR3nt: TGCGCCAGCAGTGAGTCATACCCCGTATGCACCCTTACCTCGTATAGCAATCAGCCCCAGCATTTT
CDR3aa: CASSESYPVCTLTSYSNQPQHF